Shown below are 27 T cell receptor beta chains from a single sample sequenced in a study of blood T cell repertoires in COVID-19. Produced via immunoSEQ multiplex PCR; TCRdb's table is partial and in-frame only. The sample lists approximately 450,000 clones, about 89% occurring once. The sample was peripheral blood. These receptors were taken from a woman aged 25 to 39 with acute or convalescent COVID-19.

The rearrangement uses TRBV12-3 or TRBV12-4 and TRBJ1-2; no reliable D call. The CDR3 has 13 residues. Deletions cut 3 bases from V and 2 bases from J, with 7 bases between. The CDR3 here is CASSFAENYGYTF. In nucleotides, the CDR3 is TGTGCCAGCAGTTTCGCGGAGAACTATGGCTACACCTTC.

The CDR3 DNA is TGTGCCAGCAGTCGTACGGGGGAATCCTACAATGAGCAGTTCTTC. Translating gives CASSRTGESYNEQFF. V and J are TRBV28 and TRBJ2-1, with D perhaps matching TRBD2 (6 bases). The CDR3 contains 15 residues. V gave up 5 bases and J gave up 1 base, with 12 bases separating them. Germline CDR1 MDHEN, CDR2 SYDVKM.

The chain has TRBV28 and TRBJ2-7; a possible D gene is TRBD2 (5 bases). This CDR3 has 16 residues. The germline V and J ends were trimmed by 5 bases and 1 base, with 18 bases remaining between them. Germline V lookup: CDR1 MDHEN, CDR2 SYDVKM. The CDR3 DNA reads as TGTGCCAGCAGTACTCAAGGACGGGGAAGTTCCTACGAGCAGTACTTC. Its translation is CASSTQGRGSSYEQYF. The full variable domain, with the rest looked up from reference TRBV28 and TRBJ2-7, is DVKVTQSSRYLVKRTGEKVFLECVQDMDHENMFWYRQDPGLGLRLIYFSYDVKMKEKGDIPEGYSVSREKKERFSLILESASTNQTSMYLCASSTQGRGSSYEQYFGPGTRLTVT.

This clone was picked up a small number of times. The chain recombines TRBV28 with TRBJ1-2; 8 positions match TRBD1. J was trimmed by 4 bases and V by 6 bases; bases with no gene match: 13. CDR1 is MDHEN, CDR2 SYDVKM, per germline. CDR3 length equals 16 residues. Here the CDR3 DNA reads TGTGCCAGCAGCTCGACTGGACAGGGATACCCCTATGGCTACACCTTC. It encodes CASSSTGQGYPYGYTF.

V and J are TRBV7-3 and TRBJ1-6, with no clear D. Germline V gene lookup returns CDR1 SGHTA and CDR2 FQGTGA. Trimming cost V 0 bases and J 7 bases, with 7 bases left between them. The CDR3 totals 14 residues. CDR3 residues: CASSLTSQNSPLHF. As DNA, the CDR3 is TGTGCCAGCAGCTTAACTAGTCAAAATTCACCCCTCCACTTT.

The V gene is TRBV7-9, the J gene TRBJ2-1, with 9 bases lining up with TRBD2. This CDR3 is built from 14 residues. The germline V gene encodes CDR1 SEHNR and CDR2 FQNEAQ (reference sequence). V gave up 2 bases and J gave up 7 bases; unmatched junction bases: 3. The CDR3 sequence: CASSLKAGGNEQFF. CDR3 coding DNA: TGTGCCAGCAGCTTAAAAGCGGGGGGTAATGAGCAGTTCTTC.

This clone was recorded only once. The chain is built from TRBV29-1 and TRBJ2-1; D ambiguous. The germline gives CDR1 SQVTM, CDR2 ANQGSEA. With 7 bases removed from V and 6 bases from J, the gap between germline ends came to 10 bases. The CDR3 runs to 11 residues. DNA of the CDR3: TGCAGCGCAATGTCCGGCAATGAGCAGTTCTTC. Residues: CSAMSGNEQFF.

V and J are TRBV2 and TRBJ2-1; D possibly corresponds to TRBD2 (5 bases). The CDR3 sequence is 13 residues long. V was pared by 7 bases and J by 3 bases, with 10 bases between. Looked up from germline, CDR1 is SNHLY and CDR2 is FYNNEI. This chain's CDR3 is CASMEELYNEQFF. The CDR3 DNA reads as TGTGCCAGCATGGAGGAACTCTACAATGAGCAGTTCTTC.

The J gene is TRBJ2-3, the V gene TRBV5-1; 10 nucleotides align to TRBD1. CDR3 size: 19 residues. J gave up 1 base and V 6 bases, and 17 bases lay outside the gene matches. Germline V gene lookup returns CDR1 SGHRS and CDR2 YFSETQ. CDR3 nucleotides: TGCGCCAGCACCTCTGGGGTCAGACAGGGGGCTACGCGCACAGATACGCAGTATTTT. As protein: CASTSGVRQGATRTDTQYF.

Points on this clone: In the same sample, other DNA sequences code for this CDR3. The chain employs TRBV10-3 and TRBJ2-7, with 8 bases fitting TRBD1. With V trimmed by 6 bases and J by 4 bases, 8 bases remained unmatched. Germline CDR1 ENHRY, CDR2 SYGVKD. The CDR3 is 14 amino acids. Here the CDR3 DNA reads TGTGCCATCAGCGGGACAGGACAAAGTTACGAGCAGTACTTC. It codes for CAISGTGQSYEQYF.

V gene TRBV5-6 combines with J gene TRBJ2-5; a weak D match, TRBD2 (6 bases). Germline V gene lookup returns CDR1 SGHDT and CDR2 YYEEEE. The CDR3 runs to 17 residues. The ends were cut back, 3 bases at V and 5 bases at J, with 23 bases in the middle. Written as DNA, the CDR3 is TGTGCCAGCAGCTCCCCGCGGGGCGTAGCCCCTTTCGAGACCCAGTACTTC. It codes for CASSSPRGVAPFETQYF.

CDR3 residues: CASSKLTGSYEQYF. The CDR3 DNA reads as TGTGCCAGCAGCAAACTGACTGGGAGCTACGAGCAGTACTTC. The chain carries TRBV11-1 and TRBJ2-7; D might be TRBD2 (5 bases). The CDR3 runs to 14 residues. V was cut by 5 bases and J by 3 bases, with 14 bases left in between. CDR1 and CDR2 (germline): SGHAT, FQDESV (reference sequence).

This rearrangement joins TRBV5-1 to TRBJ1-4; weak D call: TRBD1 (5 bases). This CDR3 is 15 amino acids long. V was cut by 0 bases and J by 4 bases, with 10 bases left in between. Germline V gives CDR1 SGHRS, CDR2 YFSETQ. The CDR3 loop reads CASSLEGAGNEKLFF. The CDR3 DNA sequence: TGCGCCAGCAGCTTGGAAGGGGCCGGTAATGAAAAACTGTTTTTT.

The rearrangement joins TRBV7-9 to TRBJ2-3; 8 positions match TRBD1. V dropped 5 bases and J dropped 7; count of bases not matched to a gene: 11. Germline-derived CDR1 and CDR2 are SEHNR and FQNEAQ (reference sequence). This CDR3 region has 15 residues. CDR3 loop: CASSEQGVGHNTQYF. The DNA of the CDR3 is TGTGCCAGCAGCGAACAGGGGGTCGGGCACAATACGCAGTATTTT.

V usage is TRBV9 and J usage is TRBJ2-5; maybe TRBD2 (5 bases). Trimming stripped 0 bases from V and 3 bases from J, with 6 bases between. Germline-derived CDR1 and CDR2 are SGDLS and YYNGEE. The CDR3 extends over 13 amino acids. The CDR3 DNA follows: TGTGCCAGCAGCGTAGCCGGGGAAGAGACCCAGTACTTC. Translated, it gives CASSVAGEETQYF. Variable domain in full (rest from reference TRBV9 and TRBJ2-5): DSGVTQTPKHLITATGQRVTLRCSPRSGDLSVYWYQQSLDQGLQFLIQYYNGEERAKGNILERFSAQQFPDLHSELNLSSLELGDSALYFCASSVAGEETQYFGPGTRLLVL.

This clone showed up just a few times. CDR3 residues: CASSQVGTAAPLHF. The CDR3 DNA reads as TGTGCCAGCAGCCAAGTAGGGACAGCGGCACCCCTCCACTTT. V usage is TRBV3-1 (or the pseudogene TRBV3-2) and J usage is TRBJ1-6; 7 bases agree with TRBD1. V lost 1 base, J lost 11 bases, and 5 bases stayed unmatched. Germline V CDR1 and CDR2: LGHDT, YNNKEL (reference sequence). The length of the CDR3 is 14 residues.

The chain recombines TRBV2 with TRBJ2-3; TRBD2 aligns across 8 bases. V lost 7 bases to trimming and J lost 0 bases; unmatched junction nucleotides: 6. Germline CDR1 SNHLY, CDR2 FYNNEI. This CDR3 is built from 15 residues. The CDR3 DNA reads TGTGCCAGCACCCTACCGGGGGGGAGCACAGATACGCAGTATTTT. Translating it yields CASTLPGGSTDTQYF.

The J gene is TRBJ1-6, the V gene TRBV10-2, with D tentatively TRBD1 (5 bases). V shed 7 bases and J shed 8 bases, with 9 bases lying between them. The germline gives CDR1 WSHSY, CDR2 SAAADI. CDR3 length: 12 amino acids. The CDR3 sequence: CASTSTDSPLHF. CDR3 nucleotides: TGCGCCAGCACTTCGACAGATTCACCCCTCCACTTT.

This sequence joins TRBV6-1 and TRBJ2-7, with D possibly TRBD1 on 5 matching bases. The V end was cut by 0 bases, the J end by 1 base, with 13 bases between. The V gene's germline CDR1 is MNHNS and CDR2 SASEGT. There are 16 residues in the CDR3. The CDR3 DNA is TGTGCCAGCAGTGAAGCCCTTTGGGGCGAATCCTACGAGCAGTACTTC. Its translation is CASSEALWGESYEQYF.

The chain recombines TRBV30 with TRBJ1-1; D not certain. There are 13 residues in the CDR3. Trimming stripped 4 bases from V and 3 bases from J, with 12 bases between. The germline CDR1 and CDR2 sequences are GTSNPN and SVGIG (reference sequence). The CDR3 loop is CAWMAARYTEAFF. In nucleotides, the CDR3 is TGTGCCTGGATGGCCGCGAGGTACACTGAAGCTTTCTTT.

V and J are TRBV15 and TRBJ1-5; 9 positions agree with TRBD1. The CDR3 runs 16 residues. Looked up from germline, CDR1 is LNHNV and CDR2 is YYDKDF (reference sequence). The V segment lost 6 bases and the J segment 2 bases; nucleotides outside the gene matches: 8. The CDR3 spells CATRIDRGYGNQPQHF. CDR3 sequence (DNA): TGTGCCACCAGAATAGACAGGGGGTATGGCAATCAGCCCCAGCATTTT.

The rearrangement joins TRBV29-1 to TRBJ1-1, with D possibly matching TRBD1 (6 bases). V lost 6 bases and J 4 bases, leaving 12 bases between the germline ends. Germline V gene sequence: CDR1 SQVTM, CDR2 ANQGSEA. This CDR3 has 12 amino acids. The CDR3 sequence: CSVTPQGTEAFF. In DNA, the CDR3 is TGCAGCGTCACCCCACAGGGCACTGAAGCTTTCTTT.

The CDR3 spells CASSAQGGNQPQHF. The DNA of the CDR3 is TGTGCCAGCAGTGCACAGGGAGGCAATCAGCCCCAGCATTTT. This chain connects TRBV2 to TRBJ1-5, with D maybe TRBD1 (6 bases). Germline CDR1 SNHLY, CDR2 FYNNEI. The CDR3 runs 14 residues. Trimming left V 4 bases short and J 2 bases short, with 9 bases between.

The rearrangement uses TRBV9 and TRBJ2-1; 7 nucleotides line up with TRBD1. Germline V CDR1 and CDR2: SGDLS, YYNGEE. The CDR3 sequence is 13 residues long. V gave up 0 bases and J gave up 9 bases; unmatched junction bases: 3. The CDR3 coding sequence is TGTGCCAGCAGCGTAGAGGGGGCGGGTGAGCAGTTCTTC. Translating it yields CASSVEGAGEQFF.

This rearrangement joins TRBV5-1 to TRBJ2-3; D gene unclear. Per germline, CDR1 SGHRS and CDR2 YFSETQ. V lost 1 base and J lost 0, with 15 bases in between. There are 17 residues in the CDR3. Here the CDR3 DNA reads TGCGCCAGCAGCTTGCGTGGATTAGCCTCGAGCACAGATACGCAGTATTTT. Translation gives CASSLRGLASSTDTQYF.

The CDR3 sequence is CASSLDVRKLFF. DNA for the CDR3: TGTGCCAGCAGCTTAGATGTCCGAAAACTGTTTTTT. The rearrangement joins TRBV7-9 to TRBJ1-4, with D unclear. The CDR3 is 12 amino acids. Germline CDR1 SEHNR, CDR2 FQNEAQ (reference sequence). V dropped 1 base and J dropped 10 bases, with 7 bases sitting between them.

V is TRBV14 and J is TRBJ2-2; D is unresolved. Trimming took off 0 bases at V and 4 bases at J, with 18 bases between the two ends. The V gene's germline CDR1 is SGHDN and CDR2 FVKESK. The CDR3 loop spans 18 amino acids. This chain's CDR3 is CASSQDLSRWPGTGELFF. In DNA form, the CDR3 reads TGTGCCAGCAGCCAAGATCTGTCGAGGTGGCCGGGCACCGGGGAGCTGTTTTTT.